These 16 T cell receptor beta chains were sequenced from one sample in a study of T cell repertoires in cytomegalovirus infection. TCRdb itself ran the reads through MiXCR, one entry per CDR3 protein. The data contain about 360,000 distinct CDR3 sequences, 18% of them singletons. The sample comprised PBMCs. The receptors originated from a human donor in good health (CMV status not recorded). Some clones in this sample may be carry-over from other donors' samples.

This chain uses TRBV10-3 with TRBJ2-7, with TRBD2 matching over 9 bases. J gave up 5 bases and V 4 bases, and 3 bases lay outside the gene matches. Per germline, CDR1 ENHRY and CDR2 SYGVKD. The CDR3 has 13 residues. CDR3 DNA sequence: TGTGCCATCAGTGGGGGACTAGCCGACGAGCAGTACTTC. Its protein is CAISGGLADEQYF.

The V and J genes are TRBV5-1 and TRBJ2-3, with 7 nucleotides matching TRBD1. This CDR3 has 16 amino acids. Germline V CDR1 and CDR2: SGHRS, YFSETQ. Losses at the gene ends were 0 bases for V and 3 bases for J; bases not matched to a gene: 7. CDR3 sequence: CASSLVRGSSTDTQYF. As DNA, the CDR3 is TGCGCCAGCAGCTTGGTCAGGGGGAGTTCGACAGATACGCAGTATTTT.

In this sample, this clonotype turned up a few times. The rearrangement uses TRBV12-3 or TRBV12-4 and TRBJ2-2; 7 nucleotides line up with TRBD1. V shed 5 bases, J shed 2 bases, and the junction held 5 bases outside the gene matches. The CDR3 contains 15 residues. This CDR3 is CASSPDRINTGELFF. Here the CDR3 DNA reads TGTGCCAGCAGTCCGGACAGGATTAACACCGGGGAGCTGTTTTTT.

The chain employs TRBV4-3 and TRBJ2-7; 10 bases align to TRBD2. CDR1 and CDR2 from the germline V gene are LGHNA and YSLEER. There are 17 residues in the CDR3. V gave up 1 base and J gave up 0 bases; unmatched junction bases: 6. CDR3 region: CASSQALGLASSYEQYF. DNA for the CDR3: TGCGCCAGCAGCCAAGCCCTGGGACTAGCGAGCTCCTACGAGCAGTACTTC.

There are a few counts of this clonotype. The chain has TRBV10-3 and TRBJ1-3, with no clear D. The germline gives CDR1 ENHRY, CDR2 SYGVKD. V lost 0 bases, J lost 0 bases, and 3 bases lay in between. CDR3 size: 14 residues. The CDR3 loop reads CAISESSSGNTIYF. In nucleotides, the CDR3 is TGTGCCATCAGTGAGTCCAGCTCTGGAAACACCATATATTTT.

There are a few counts of this clonotype. The chain has TRBV10-3 and TRBJ2-7, with 9 bases identical to TRBD2. This CDR3 comprises 16 residues. Germline V gene data show CDR1 as ENHRY and CDR2 as SYGVKD. The V segment lost 4 bases and the J segment 2 bases; nucleotides outside the gene matches: 9. CDR3 coding DNA: TGTGCCATCAGTGCTAACCCGGCTAGCGGGGCCTACGAGCAGTACTTC. Translated: CAISANPASGAYEQYF.

In its sample, this clonotype was seen a few times. J is TRBJ2-4 and V is TRBV20-1; a possible D gene is TRBD1 (6 bases). This CDR3 contains 13 residues. Germline V lookup: CDR1 DFQATT, CDR2 SNEGSKA (reference sequence). The germline V and J ends were trimmed by 4 bases and 0 bases, with 7 bases remaining between them. In DNA, the CDR3 is TGCAGTGCTAACAGGGTAGCCAAAAACATTCAGTACTTC. This gives the protein CSANRVAKNIQYF.

There are many counts of this clonotype. The chain links TRBV7-2 to TRBJ2-1; 8 nucleotides agree with TRBD1. The CDR3 extends over 15 amino acids. Germline V CDR1 and CDR2: SGHTA, FQGNSA. Trimming cost V 4 bases and J 2 bases; bases outside gene matches: 4. The CDR3 spells CASSSDRGAYNEQFF. The CDR3 nucleotides read TGTGCCAGCAGCTCTGACAGGGGTGCCTACAATGAGCAGTTCTTC. The entire variable domain, with the rest obtained from reference TRBV7-2 and TRBJ2-1, is as follows: GAGVSQSPSNKVTEKGKDVELRCDPISGHTALYWYRQSLGQGLEFLIYFQGNSAPDKSGLPSDRFSAERTGGSVSTLTIQRTQQEDSAVYLCASSSDRGAYNEQFFGPGTRLTVL.

Only a few counts were recorded for this clonotype. The chain uses TRBV5-1 and TRBJ2-3, with D perhaps TRBD2 (6 bases). This CDR3 comprises 15 residues. V was clipped by 5 bases and J by 1 base, with 14 bases between them. CDR1 and CDR2 from the germline V gene are SGHRS and YFSETQ. The CDR3 coding sequence is TGCGCCAGCAGGCCATGGTGGAGGGGCACAGATACGCAGTATTTT. Translated, it gives CASRPWWRGTDTQYF.

This clonotype showed up many times. The chain recombines TRBV7-6 with TRBJ2-5; 7 bases align to TRBD1. The V and J ends lost 5 bases and 3 bases, in that order; junction bases with no gene match: 9. This CDR3 comprises 15 residues. Germline lookup yields CDR1 SGHVS and CDR2 FNYEAQ. The CDR3 sequence: CASSPRQGSEETQYF. Here the CDR3 DNA reads TGTGCCAGCAGCCCCAGACAGGGTAGTGAAGAGACCCAGTACTTC.

This clonotype was seen ten or more times. V gene TRBV6-2 or TRBV6-3 combines with J gene TRBJ2-3, with 9 bases aligning to TRBD2. Germline V lookup: CDR1 MNHEY, CDR2 SVGEGT. Trimming at V came to 0 bases and at J to 1 base, leaving 2 bases not matched to a gene. The CDR3 covers 16 residues. The CDR3 coding sequence is TGTGCCAGCAGTTACTCTCAGCGGGGGGGCACAGATACGCAGTATTTT. It specifies CASSYSQRGGTDTQYF.

The CDR3 nucleotides read TGTGCCAGCAGTTCGGCGGGGGCGAAACATGAGACCCAGTACTTC. This encodes CASSSAGAKHETQYF. This chain uses TRBV6-2 or TRBV6-3 with TRBJ2-5, with D possibly TRBD2 on 7 matching bases. From germline, CDR1 is MNHEY and CDR2 SVGEGT. Trimming cost V 4 bases and J 5 bases, with 17 bases left between them. CDR3 size: 15 residues.

The chain joins TRBV20-1 to TRBJ2-3, with 12 bases matching TRBD2. The V segment lost 6 bases and the J segment 10 bases; nucleotides outside the gene matches: 11. Germline CDR1 reads DFQATT; CDR2 reads SNEGSKA (reference sequence). CDR3 length: 14 residues. The CDR3 nucleotides are TGCAGTGCCCGCACTAGCGGGGGGCCGGGGGCGCAGTATTTT. This gives the protein CSARTSGGPGAQYF.

V usage is TRBV7-9 and J usage is TRBJ1-6, with 9 bases identical to TRBD1. The CDR3 sequence is 15 residues long. Germline CDR1 SEHNR, CDR2 FQNEAQ (reference sequence). The junction had 10 bases not matched to a gene; V was cut back by 8 bases and J by 8 bases. CDR3 sequence reads: CASDLFGTGHSPLHF. The CDR3 nucleotides are TGTGCCAGCGATTTATTCGGGACAGGGCATTCACCCCTCCACTTT.

V is TRBV18 and J is TRBJ1-4; the D is unclear. The CDR3 has 17 amino acids. V was pared by 2 bases and J by 3 bases, with 16 bases between. In germline, CDR1 is KGHSH, CDR2 LQKENI. The CDR3 nucleotides read TGTGCCAGCTCACCAGAGAGGAGGGTCCGGTCTAATGAAAAACTGTTTTTT. This sequence encodes CASSPERRVRSNEKLFF.

The chain couples TRBV29-1 to TRBJ1-3; 9 bases match TRBD1. Germline lookup yields CDR1 SQVTM and CDR2 ANQGSEA. The CDR3 extends over 14 amino acids. The J segment lost 8 bases and the V segment lost 5 bases, leaving 10 bases of the junction unmatched. CDR3 coding DNA: TGCAGCGTTCGCGGGGGACAGGGCATCGACACCATATATTTT. Its translation: CSVRGGQGIDTIYF. The entire variable domain, with the rest obtained from reference TRBV29-1 and TRBJ1-3, is as follows: SAVISQKPSRDICQRGTSLTIQCQVDSQVTMMFWYRQQPGQSLTLIATANQGSEATYESGFVIDKFPISRPNLTFSTLTVSNMSPEDSSIYLCSVRGGQGIDTIYFGEGSWLTVV.